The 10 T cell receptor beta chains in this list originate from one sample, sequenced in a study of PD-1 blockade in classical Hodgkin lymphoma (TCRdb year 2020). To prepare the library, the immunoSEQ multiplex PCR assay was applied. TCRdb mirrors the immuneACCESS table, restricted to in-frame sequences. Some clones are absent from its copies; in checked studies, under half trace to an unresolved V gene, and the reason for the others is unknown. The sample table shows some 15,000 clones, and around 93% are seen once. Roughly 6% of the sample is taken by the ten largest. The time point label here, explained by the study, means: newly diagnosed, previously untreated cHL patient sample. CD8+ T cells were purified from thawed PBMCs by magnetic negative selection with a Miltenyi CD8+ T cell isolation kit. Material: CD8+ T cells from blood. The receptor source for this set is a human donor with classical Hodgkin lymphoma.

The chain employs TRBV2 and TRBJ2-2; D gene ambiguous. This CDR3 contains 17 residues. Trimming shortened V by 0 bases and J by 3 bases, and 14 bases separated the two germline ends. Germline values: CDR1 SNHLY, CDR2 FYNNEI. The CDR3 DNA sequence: TGTGCCAGCAGTGAAGCGGATGGCTCGTCATACACCGGGGAGCTGTTTTTT. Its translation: CASSEADGSSYTGELFF. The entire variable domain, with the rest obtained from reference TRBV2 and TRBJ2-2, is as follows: EPEVTQTPSHQVTQMGQEVILRCVPISNHLYFYWYRQILGQKVEFLVSFYNNEISEKSEIFDDQFSVERPDGSNFTLKIRSTKLEDSAMYFCASSEADGSSYTGELFFGEGSRLTVL.

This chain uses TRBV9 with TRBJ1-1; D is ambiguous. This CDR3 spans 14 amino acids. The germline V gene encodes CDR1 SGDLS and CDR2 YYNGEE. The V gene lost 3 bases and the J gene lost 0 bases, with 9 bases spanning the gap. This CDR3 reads CASSEEGLNTEAFF. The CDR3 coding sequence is TGTGCCAGCAGCGAGGAGGGTTTGAACACTGAAGCTTTCTTT.

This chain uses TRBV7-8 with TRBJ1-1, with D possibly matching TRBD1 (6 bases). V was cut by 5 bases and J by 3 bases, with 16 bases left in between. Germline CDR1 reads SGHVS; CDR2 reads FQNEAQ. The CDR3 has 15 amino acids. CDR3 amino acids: CASSGTQGWYTEAFF. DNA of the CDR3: TGTGCCAGCAGCGGGACACAGGGATGGTACACTGAAGCTTTCTTT.

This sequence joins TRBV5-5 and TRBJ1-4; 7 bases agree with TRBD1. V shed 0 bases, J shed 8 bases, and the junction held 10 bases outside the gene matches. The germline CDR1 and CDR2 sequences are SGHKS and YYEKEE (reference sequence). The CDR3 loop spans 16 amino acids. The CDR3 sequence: CASSLAGGGLREKLFF. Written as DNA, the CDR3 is TGTGCCAGCAGCTTGGCCGGAGGGGGCCTCCGCGAAAAACTGTTTTTT.

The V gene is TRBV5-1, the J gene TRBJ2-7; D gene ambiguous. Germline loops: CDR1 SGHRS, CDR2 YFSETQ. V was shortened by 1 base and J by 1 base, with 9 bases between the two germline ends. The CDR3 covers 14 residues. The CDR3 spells CASSLPNNSYEQYF. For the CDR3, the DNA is TGCGCCAGCAGCTTGCCAAACAATTCCTACGAGCAGTACTTC.

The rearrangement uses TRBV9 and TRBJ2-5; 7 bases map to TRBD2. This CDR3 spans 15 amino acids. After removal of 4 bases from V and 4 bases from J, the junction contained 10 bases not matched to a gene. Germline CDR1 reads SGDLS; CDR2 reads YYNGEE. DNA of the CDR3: TGTGCCAGCAGCCCCCCCGGGGCGGGAGTAGAGACCCAGTACTTC. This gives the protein CASSPPGAGVETQYF. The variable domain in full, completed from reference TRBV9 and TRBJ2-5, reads DSGVTQTPKHLITATGQRVTLRCSPRSGDLSVYWYQQSLDQGLQFLIQYYNGEERAKGNILERFSAQQFPDLHSELNLSSLELGDSALYFCASSPPGAGVETQYFGPGTRLLVL.

This chain's CDR3 is CASSAGLAGGNQETQYF. As DNA, the CDR3 is TGTGCCAGCAGCGCCGGACTAGCGGGAGGCAATCAAGAGACCCAGTACTTC. The chain joins TRBV9 to TRBJ2-5; 14 bases are a match to TRBD2. Germline CDR1 is SGDLS and CDR2 is YYNGEE. Trimming took 3 bases from V and 2 from J; bases not matched to a gene: 6. This CDR3 comprises 17 residues. Full variable domain (rest looked up from reference TRBV9 and TRBJ2-5): DSGVTQTPKHLITATGQRVTLRCSPRSGDLSVYWYQQSLDQGLQFLIQYYNGEERAKGNILERFSAQQFPDLHSELNLSSLELGDSALYFCASSAGLAGGNQETQYFGPGTRLLVL.

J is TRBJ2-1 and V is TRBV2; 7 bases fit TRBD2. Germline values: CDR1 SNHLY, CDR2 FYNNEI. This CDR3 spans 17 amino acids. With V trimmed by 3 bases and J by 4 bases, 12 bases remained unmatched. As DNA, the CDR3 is TGTGCCAGCAGTGACCTCGGTGTGGAGCGGGGTTACAATGAGCAGTTCTTC. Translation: CASSDLGVERGYNEQFF. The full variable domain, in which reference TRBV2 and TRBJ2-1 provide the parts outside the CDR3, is EPEVTQTPSHQVTQMGQEVILRCVPISNHLYFYWYRQILGQKVEFLVSFYNNEISEKSEIFDDQFSVERPDGSNFTLKIRSTKLEDSAMYFCASSDLGVERGYNEQFFGPGTRLTVL.

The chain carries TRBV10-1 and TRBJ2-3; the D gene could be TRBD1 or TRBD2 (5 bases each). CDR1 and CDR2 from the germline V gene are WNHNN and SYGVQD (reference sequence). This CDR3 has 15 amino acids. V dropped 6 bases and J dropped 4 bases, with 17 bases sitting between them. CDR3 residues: CASSPVQEESDTQYF. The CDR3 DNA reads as TGCGCCAGCAGCCCCGTACAGGAGGAGTCAGATACGCAGTATTTT.

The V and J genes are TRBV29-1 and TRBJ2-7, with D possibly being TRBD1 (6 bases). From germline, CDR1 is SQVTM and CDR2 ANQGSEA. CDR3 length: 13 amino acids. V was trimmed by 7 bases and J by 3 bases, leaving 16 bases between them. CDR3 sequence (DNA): TGCAGCGCCGTGGTGGACAGATTCTACGAGCAGTACTTC. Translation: CSAVVDRFYEQYF.